Listed below are T cell receptor beta chains from one sample, sequenced in a study of early T cells in non-severe SARS-CoV-2 infection. TCRdb reanalysed the 5' RACE reads using MiXCR and keeps one entry per CDR3 protein. The sample includes around 70,000 distinct CDR3 sequences, around 9% of them seen just once. The specimen was whole blood. All receptors come from an adult who was a healthcare worker with PCR-confirmed SARS-CoV-2 infection or an uninfected control (not recorded which). Each CDR3 is given with its conserved first and last residue. D genes are given only for firm matches. Rows give clone size only sometimes, using once, few, many, or a class for an expanded clone.

18	TRBV11-2	TRBJ2-3	TRBD2	many	CASSLATLAGENTDTQYF	TGTGCCAGCAGCTTGGCAACACTAGCGGGAGAAAACACAGATACGCAGTATTTT
14	TRBV7-9	TRBJ2-3	NA	few	CASSPGLSTDTQYF	TGTGCCAGCAGCCCAGGACTTAGCACAGATACGCAGTATTTT
13	TRBV29-1	TRBJ2-5	NA	medium-sized	CSVEVGRRETQYF	TGCAGCGTTGAAGTGGGGAGGAGGGAGACCCAGTACTTC
16	TRBV6-2/TRBV6-3	TRBJ1-1	NA	few	CASSHRKGRANTEAFF	TGTGCCAGCAGCCACAGAAAGGGACGTGCGAACACTGAAGCTTTCTTT
15	TRBV11-1	TRBJ2-1	TRBD1	few	CASSRLGQGWNEQFF	TGTGCCAGCAGCCGGTTGGGACAGGGGTGGAATGAGCAGTTCTTC
15	TRBV7-8	TRBJ1-2	TRBD1	NA	CASSVDTGDNYGYTF	TGTGCCAGCAGCGTGGACACAGGGGATAACTATGGCTACACCTTC
15	TRBV6-4	TRBJ2-3	TRBD2	NA	CASSGLAGATDTQYF	TGTGCCAGCAGTGGACTAGCGGGGGCCACAGATACGCAGTATTTT
12	TRBV7-6	TRBJ2-5	NA	few	CASSLSSETQYF	TGTGCCAGCAGCTTATCGTCGGAGACCCAGTACTTC
13	TRBV20-1	TRBJ1-3	TRBD1	many	CSATGDRGNTIYF	TGCAGTGCTACCGGGGACAGGGGAAACACCATATATTTT
15	TRBV30	TRBJ1-1	TRBD1	NA	CAWSPLRTGNTEAFF	TGTGCCTGGAGTCCCCTGCGGACAGGAAACACTGAAGCTTTCTTT
14	TRBV7-9	TRBJ2-2	NA	NA	CASSFIREGGELFF	TGTGCCAGCAGCTTCATCAGGGAAGGCGGGGAGCTGTTTTTT
16	TRBV2	TRBJ2-1	NA	many	CASSEGLWEIGNEQFF	TGTGCCAGCAGTGAAGGGTTGTGGGAGATAGGCAATGAGCAGTTCTTC
17	TRBV7-2	TRBJ2-1	NA	few	CASSLQILGEFYNEQFF	TGTGCCAGCAGTCTCCAAATCCTGGGGGAGTTTTACAATGAGCAGTTCTTC
14	TRBV7-2	TRBJ1-2	NA	many	CASSLVEANYGYTF	TGTGCCAGCAGCTTAGTGGAGGCGAACTATGGCTACACCTTC
15	TRBV6-2/TRBV6-3	TRBJ2-7	NA	NA	CASSSSRTTSPEQYF	TGTGCCAGCAGTTCCTCCCGAACGACTAGTCCCGAGCAGTACTTC
16	TRBV6-2/TRBV6-3	TRBJ2-7	TRBD1	few	CASRPSPTGLSYEQYF	TGTGCCAGCAGGCCGAGCCCGACAGGGCTCTCCTACGAGCAGTACTTC
13	TRBV25-1	TRBJ2-1	NA	NA	CASSDGALNEQFF	TGTGCCAGCAGTGACGGCGCCCTCAATGAGCAGTTCTTC
18	TRBV4-1	TRBJ2-1	NA	NA	CASSRPNLYRTTTMRQFF	TGCGCCAGCAGCCGACCAAACCTCTACCGGACTACTACAATGAGGCAGTTCTTC
17	TRBV5-1	TRBJ2-1	TRBD2	NA	CASSFGTSGLSYNEQFF	TGCGCCAGCAGTTTTGGGACTAGCGGATTATCCTACAATGAGCAGTTCTTC
16	TRBV4-3	TRBJ1-1	NA	few	CASSQVGRAGNTEAFF	TGCGCCAGCAGCCAAGTAGGCAGGGCAGGAAACACTGAAGCTTTCTTT
16	TRBV27	TRBJ2-5	TRBD2	NA	CASSFGTSGSSETQYF	TGTGCCAGCAGTTTCGGCACTAGCGGGAGTAGCGAGACCCAGTACTTC
16	TRBV29-1	TRBJ2-1	NA	few	CSATAARGLSYNEQFF	TGCAGCGCAACCGCGGCACGGGGGTTATCATACAATGAGCAGTTCTTC
15	TRBV28	TRBJ1-1	NA	many	CASSFPGPMNTEAFF	TGTGCCAGCAGTTTTCCAGGGCCTATGAACACTGAAGCTTTCTTT
16	TRBV19	TRBJ2-3	NA	NA	CASSIGGGGFTDTQYF	TGTGCCAGTAGTATTGGAGGCGGAGGCTTCACAGATACGCAGTATTTT
19	TRBV9	TRBJ2-2	TRBD1	few	CASSARTGTGGFGTGELFF	TGTGCCAGCAGCGCGCGAACCGGGACAGGGGGCTTCGGCACCGGGGAGCTGTTTTTT
13	TRBV11-3	TRBJ2-5	NA	NA	CASSRTRGETQYF	TGTGCCAGCAGCCGAACTAGGGGGGAGACCCAGTACTTC
15	TRBV27	TRBJ1-5	NA	few	CASSLSWGSNQPQHF	TGTGCCAGCAGTTTATCGTGGGGTAGCAATCAGCCCCAGCATTTT
13	TRBV2	TRBJ2-3	NA	few	CASSSESTDTQYF	TGTGCCAGCAGTTCAGAGAGCACAGATACGCAGTATTTT
12	TRBV7-9	TRBJ2-7	NA	many	CASSSVGVEQYF	TGTGCCAGCAGCAGCGTCGGGGTCGAGCAGTACTTC
13	TRBV5-4	TRBJ2-7	NA	few	CASSLVPGDEQYF	TGTGCCAGCAGCTTAGTCCCCGGAGACGAGCAGTACTTC
16	TRBV20-1	TRBJ2-3	TRBD2	few	CSARKFLAGSTDTQYF	TGCAGTGCTAGAAAGTTCCTAGCGGGTAGCACAGATACGCAGTATTTT